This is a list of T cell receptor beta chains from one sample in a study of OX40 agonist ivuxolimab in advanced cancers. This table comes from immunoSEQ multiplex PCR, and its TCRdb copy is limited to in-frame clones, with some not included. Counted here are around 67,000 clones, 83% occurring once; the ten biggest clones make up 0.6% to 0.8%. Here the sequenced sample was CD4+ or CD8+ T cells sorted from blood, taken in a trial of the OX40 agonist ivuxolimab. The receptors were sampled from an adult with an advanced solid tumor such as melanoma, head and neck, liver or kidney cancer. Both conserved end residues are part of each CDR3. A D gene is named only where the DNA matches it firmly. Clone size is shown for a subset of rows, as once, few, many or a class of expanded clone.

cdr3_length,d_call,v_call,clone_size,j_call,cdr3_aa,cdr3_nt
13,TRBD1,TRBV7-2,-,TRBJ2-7,CASSLPGGYEQYF,TGTGCCAGCAGCTTACCAGGGGGCTACGAGCAGTACTTC
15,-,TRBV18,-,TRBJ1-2,CASSPREGQGGGYTF,TGTGCCAGCTCACCGCGCGAGGGCCAGGGAGGTGGCTACACCTTC
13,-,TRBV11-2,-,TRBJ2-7,CASSVQQSYEQYF,TGTGCCAGCAGCGTGCAACAGAGCTACGAGCAGTACTTC
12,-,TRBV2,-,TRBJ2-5,CASSQNRQTQYF,TGTGCCAGCAGCCAAAATCGACAGACCCAGTACTTC
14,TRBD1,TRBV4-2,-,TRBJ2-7,CASSPGQGAGEQYF,TGTGCCAGCAGCCCGGGACAGGGGGCAGGCGAGCAGTACTTC
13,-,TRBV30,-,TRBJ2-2,CAWRGIVTGELLF,TGTGCCTGGAGAGGGATAGTAACCGGGGAGCTGCTTTTT
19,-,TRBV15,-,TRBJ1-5,CATSRDVGRRGSGDQPQHF,TGTGCCACCAGCAGAGATGTGGGCAGGCGGGGTAGCGGGGATCAGCCCCAGCATTTT
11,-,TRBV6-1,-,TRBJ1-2,CASSPRGGYTF,TGTGCCAGCAGCCCCAGGGGTGGCTACACCTTC
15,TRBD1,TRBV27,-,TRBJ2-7,CASSLGTGWSYEQYF,TGTGCCAGCAGCTTAGGGACAGGGTGGTCCTACGAGCAGTACTTC
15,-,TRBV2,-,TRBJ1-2,CASSEDGGGYYGYTF,TGTGCCAGCAGTGAAGATGGGGGTGGGTACTATGGCTACACCTTC
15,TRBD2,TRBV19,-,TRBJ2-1,CASRLAGGIGNEQFF,TGTGCCAGTAGACTAGCGGGGGGTATAGGGAATGAGCAGTTCTTC
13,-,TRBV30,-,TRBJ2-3,CAWSWYTRDTQYF,TGTGCCTGGAGTTGGTACACACGAGATACGCAGTATTTT
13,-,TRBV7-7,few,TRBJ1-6,CASSPTFGSPLHF,TGTGCCAGCAGCCCTACCTTTGGTTCACCCCTCCACTTT
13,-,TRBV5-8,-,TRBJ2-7,CASSRGLGYEQYF,TGTGCCAGCAGTAGGGGACTGGGCTACGAGCAGTACTTC
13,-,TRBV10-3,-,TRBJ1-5,CATMGGANQPQHF,TGTGCCACGATGGGGGGGGCTAATCAGCCCCAGCATTTT
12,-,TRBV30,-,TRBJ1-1,CAWSDPNTEAFF,TGTGCCTGGAGTGACCCGAACACTGAAGCTTTCTTT
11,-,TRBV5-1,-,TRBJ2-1,CASSYYNEQFF,TGCGCCAGCAGCTACTACAATGAGCAGTTCTTC
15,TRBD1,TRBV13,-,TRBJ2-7,CASSSPGQGAYEQYF,TGTGCCAGCAGCTCGCCGGGACAGGGAGCCTACGAGCAGTACTTC
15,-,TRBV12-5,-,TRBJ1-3,CASAAGTKAGNTIYF,TGTGCTAGTGCCGCAGGGACAAAAGCTGGAAACACCATATATTTT
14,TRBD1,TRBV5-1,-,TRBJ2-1,CASSPGTGYNEQFF,TGCGCCAGCAGCCCCGGGACAGGATACAATGAGCAGTTCTTC
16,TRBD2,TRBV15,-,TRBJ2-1,CATSRGPSGGMNEQFF,TGTGCCACCAGCCGAGGCCCTAGCGGGGGTATGAATGAGCAGTTCTTC
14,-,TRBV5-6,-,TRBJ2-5,CASSSRGLGETQYF,TGTGCCAGCAGCTCCCGGGGTCTGGGGGAGACCCAGTACTTC
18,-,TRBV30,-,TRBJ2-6,CAWSGGHHLRSGANVLTF,TGTGCCTGGAGTGGGGGACACCACCTGAGGTCTGGGGCCAACGTCCTGACTTTC
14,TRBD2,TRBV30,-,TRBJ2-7,CAWKGTSGRFEQYF,TGTGCCTGGAAGGGGACTAGCGGGAGGTTCGAGCAGTACTTC
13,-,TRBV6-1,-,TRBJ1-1,CASSERLGAAAFF,TGTGCCAGCAGTGAACGGCTGGGGGCGGCAGCTTTCTTT
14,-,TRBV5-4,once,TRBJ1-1,CASSIDGGGSEAFF,TGTGCCAGCAGCATAGATGGCGGGGGCTCGGAAGCTTTCTTT
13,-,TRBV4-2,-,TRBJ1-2,CASSQTENYGYTF,TGTGCCAGCAGCCAGACTGAAAACTATGGCTACACCTTC
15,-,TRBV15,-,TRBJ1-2,CATSIPGTIKGGYTF,TGTGCCACCAGCATTCCCGGGACAATCAAAGGTGGCTACACCTTC
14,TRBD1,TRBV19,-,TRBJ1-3,CATYLGTGGNTIYF,TGTGCCACCTATTTGGGGACAGGGGGAAACACCATATATTTT
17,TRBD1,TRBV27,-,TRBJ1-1,CASSLWGTGGLLTEAFF,TGTGCCAGCAGTTTATGGGGGACAGGGGGCCTTCTTACTGAAGCTTTCTTT
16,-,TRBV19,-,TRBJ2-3,CASSTLSGGFPDTQYF,TGTGCCAGTAGTACCCTGAGTGGGGGATTTCCAGATACGCAGTATTTT
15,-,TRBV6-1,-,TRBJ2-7,CASSENLYNPYEQYF,TGTGCCAGCAGTGAAAACCTATACAATCCCTACGAGCAGTACTTC
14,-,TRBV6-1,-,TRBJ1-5,CASSEYMGNQPQHF,TGTGCCAGCAGTGAATACATGGGCAATCAGCCCCAGCATTTT
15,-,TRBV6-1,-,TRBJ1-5,CASSEVGGFNQPQHF,TGTGCCAGCAGTGAAGTAGGAGGGTTCAATCAGCCCCAGCATTTT
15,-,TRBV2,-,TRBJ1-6,CASSAPGQIYSPLHF,TGTGCCAGCAGTGCTCCGGGACAAATTTATTCACCCCTCCACTTT
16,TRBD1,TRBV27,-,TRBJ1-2,CASSLYPRDRGGGYTF,TGTGCCAGCAGTTTATACCCCCGGGACAGGGGGGGAGGCTACACCTTC
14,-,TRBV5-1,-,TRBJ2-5,CASSWNRPQETQYF,TGCGCCAGCAGCTGGAACAGGCCCCAAGAGACCCAGTACTTC
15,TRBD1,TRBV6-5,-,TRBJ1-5,CASRSPGQGDQPQHF,TGTGCCAGCAGGTCTCCGGGACAGGGAGATCAGCCCCAGCATTTT
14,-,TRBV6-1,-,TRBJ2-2,CASREEPRAGELFF,TGTGCCAGCAGAGAAGAGCCGAGGGCCGGGGAGCTGTTTTTT
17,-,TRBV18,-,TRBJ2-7,CASSPLPRGSSSYEQYF,TGTGCCAGCTCACCACTCCCGAGGGGATCAAGCTCCTACGAGCAGTACTTC
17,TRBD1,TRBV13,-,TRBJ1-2,CASSLKEGAIANYGYTF,TGTGCCAGCAGCTTAAAGGAGGGGGCGATAGCTAACTATGGCTACACCTTC
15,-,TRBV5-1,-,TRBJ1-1,CASSPSPGYSTEAFF,TGCGCCAGCAGCCCAAGCCCGGGTTATTCCACTGAAGCTTTCTTT
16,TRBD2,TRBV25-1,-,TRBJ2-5,CASSVLGTSGTETQYF,TGTGCCAGCAGTGTGTTAGGGACTAGCGGGACGGAGACCCAGTACTTC
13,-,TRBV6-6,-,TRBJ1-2,CASSYEVDYGYTF,TGTGCCAGCAGTTACGAGGTCGACTATGGCTACACCTTC
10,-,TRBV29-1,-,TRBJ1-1,CTATTEEAFF,TGCACAGCGACCACTGAGGAAGCTTTCTTT
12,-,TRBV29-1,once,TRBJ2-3,CSGRRVTDTQYF,TGCAGCGGCCGGAGGGTCACAGATACGCAGTATTTT
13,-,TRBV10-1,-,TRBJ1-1,CASSPVLGSEAFF,TGCGCCAGCAGTCCCGTTTTGGGCAGTGAAGCTTTCTTT
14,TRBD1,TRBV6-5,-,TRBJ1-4,CASRRTGGDEKLFF,TGTGCCAGCAGGAGGACAGGTGGGGATGAAAAACTGTTTTTT
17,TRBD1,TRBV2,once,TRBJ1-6,CASRQDRASSYNSPLHF,TGTGCCAGCAGACAGGACAGGGCCAGCTCCTATAATTCACCCCTCCACTTT
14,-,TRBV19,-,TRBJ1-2,CASSMGPYNYGYTF,TGTGCCAGTAGTATGGGACCTTATAACTATGGCTACACCTTC